Shown below are 10 T cell receptor beta chains from a single sample sequenced in a study of T-cell reconstitution after alpha-beta-depleted transplantation in children. It was with unique molecular identifiers that the TCRbeta library was prepared. TCRdb itself ran the PCR reads through MiXCR, one entry per CDR3 protein. Of fewer than 450,000 distinct CDR3 sequences listed, 15% to 20% were seen once; the top ten hold approximately 38%. Specimen: PBMCs, mostly from graft donor cells, collected 360 days after TCRalphabeta/CD19-depleted stem cell transplant. These receptors came from a male patient between 2 and 9 years old who had a stem cell transplant for acute lymphoblastic leukemia, so the T cells may come from the graft donor.

The chain couples TRBV2 to TRBJ2-7; 7 bases are shared with TRBD2. The germline CDR1 and CDR2 sequences are SNHLY and FYNNEI. J was trimmed by 6 bases and V by 6 bases; bases with no gene match: 11. The CDR3 covers 14 residues. Written as DNA, the CDR3 is TGTGCCAGCAGGGCGGGGGAGGGCCCGGCCGAGCAGTACTTC. Protein product: CASRAGEGPAEQYF.

This clonotype has more than one count but fewer than ten. This chain joins TRBV7-9 and TRBJ1-1, with 8 bases that match TRBD1. Germline assignment: CDR1 SEHNR and CDR2 FQNEAQ (reference sequence). Trimming took 6 bases from V and 0 from J; bases not matched to a gene: 3. The CDR3 has 14 amino acids. DNA for the CDR3: TGTGCCAGCAGAGCGACAGGGGTGAACACTGAAGCTTTCTTT. Translation gives CASRATGVNTEAFF.

The chain employs TRBV5-1 and TRBJ2-2, with D perhaps matching TRBD2 (5 bases). This CDR3 comprises 17 residues. The germline gives CDR1 SGHRS, CDR2 YFSETQ. V was pared by 3 bases and J by 4 bases, with 19 bases between. As DNA, the CDR3 is TGCGCCAGCAGCTCCCAGCGCCCAGGAGGAATCACCGGGGAGCTGTTTTTT. It translates to CASSSQRPGGITGELFF.

This clonotype came up a few times. This chain joins TRBV9 and TRBJ2-1; 8 positions match TRBD1. CDR1 and CDR2 from the germline V gene are SGDLS and YYNGEE. V shed 3 bases, J shed 9 bases, and the junction held 11 bases outside the gene matches. This CDR3 is 15 amino acids long. The CDR3 DNA reads TGTGCCAGCAGCGGAGGGACAGGCAAAGGTACTGAGCAGTTCTTC. As protein: CASSGGTGKGTEQFF.

This clonotype was recorded many times. This rearrangement joins TRBV4-3 to TRBJ2-2; D is undetermined. V was cut by 2 bases and J by 0 bases, with 10 bases left in between. The CDR3 is made up of 16 amino acids. From germline, CDR1 is LGHNA and CDR2 YSLEER. CDR3 loop: CASSQWRPSNTGELFF. DNA for the CDR3: TGCGCCAGCAGCCAATGGCGTCCGTCGAACACCGGGGAGCTGTTTTTT.

This clonotype has just a few counts. The rearrangement links TRBV12-3 or TRBV12-4 to TRBJ2-2, with TRBD2 as a possible D gene (6 bases). Trimming removed 3 bases from V and 3 bases from J, with 14 bases in between. This CDR3 has 16 amino acids. For the CDR3, the DNA is TGTGCCAGCAGTTTGTTGAGGGACTCCTACACCGGGGAGCTGTTTTTT. Translation gives CASSLLRDSYTGELFF.

This clonotype was seen a handful of times. The genes are TRBV20-1 and TRBJ2-3, with D perhaps TRBD2 (5 bases). V lost 2 bases and J 0 bases, leaving 9 bases between the germline ends. The CDR3 covers 14 residues. Germline V gene data show CDR1 as DFQATT and CDR2 as SNEGSKA (reference sequence). This chain's CDR3 is CSARRRASTDTQYF. DNA of the CDR3: TGCAGTGCTAGAAGGCGGGCGAGCACAGATACGCAGTATTTT.

This clonotype appeared a few times. The J gene is TRBJ2-3, the V gene TRBV14; 8 bases line up with TRBD2. This CDR3 has 16 amino acids. Germline V CDR1 and CDR2: SGHDN, FVKESK. V shed 3 bases and J 0 bases; nucleotides not matched to a gene: 5. The CDR3 region has the DNA TGTGCCAGCAGCCACCAACTAGCGGTTAGCACAGATACGCAGTATTTT. As protein: CASSHQLAVSTDTQYF.

This clonotype was seen a handful of times. This chain uses TRBV20-1 with TRBJ2-3; D is possibly TRBD2 (6 bases). V gave up 0 bases and J gave up 6 bases, with 19 bases separating them. The length of the CDR3 is 16 residues. Germline-derived CDR1 and CDR2 are DFQATT and SNEGSKA (reference sequence). The CDR3 DNA reads as TGCAGTGCTAGAGACACCAGGAGGGCCCCCCCGGATACGCAGTATTTT. Its translation is CSARDTRRAPPDTQYF.

This clonotype has ten or more counts. This chain joins TRBV28 and TRBJ2-7; D assignment may be TRBD1 or TRBD2 (5 bases each). With 3 bases removed from V and 0 bases from J, the gap between germline ends came to 21 bases. The germline gives CDR1 MDHEN, CDR2 SYDVKM. The CDR3 extends over 18 amino acids. The chain's CDR3 is CASSFGPLRGLPSYEQYF. The CDR3 nucleotides read TGTGCCAGCAGTTTTGGCCCTCTGAGGGGCCTACCCTCCTACGAGCAGTACTTC.